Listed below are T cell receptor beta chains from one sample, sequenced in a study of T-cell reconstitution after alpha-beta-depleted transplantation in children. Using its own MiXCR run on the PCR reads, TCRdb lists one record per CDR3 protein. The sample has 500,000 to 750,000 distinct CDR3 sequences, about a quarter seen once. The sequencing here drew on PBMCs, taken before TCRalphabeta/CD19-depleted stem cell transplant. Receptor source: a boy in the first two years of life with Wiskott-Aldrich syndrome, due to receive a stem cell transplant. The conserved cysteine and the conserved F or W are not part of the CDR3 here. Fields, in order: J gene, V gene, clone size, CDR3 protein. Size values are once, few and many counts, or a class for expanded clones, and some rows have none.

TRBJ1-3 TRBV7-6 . ASSEQVSGNTIY
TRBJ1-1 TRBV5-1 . ASSFVGQGSQDTEAF
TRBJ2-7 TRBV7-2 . ASSLITRGPYEQY
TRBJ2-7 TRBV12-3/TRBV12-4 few ASSFRAYEQY
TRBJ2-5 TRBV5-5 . ASSLTPKWGHETQY
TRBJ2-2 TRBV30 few AWSQSNGAGELF
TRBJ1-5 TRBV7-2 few ASSLAGGPAQPQH
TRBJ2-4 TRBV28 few ATAGAKNIQY
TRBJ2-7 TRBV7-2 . ASSGSGTKPFEQY
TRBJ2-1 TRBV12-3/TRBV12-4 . ASRRRNEQF
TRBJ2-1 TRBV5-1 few ASRGSLSYNEQF
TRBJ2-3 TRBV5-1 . ASSLDGTSGDTQY
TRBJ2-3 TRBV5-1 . ASSPDRSTDTQY
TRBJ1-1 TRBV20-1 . SARYQTGAF
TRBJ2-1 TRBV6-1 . ASKQEGTSALYNEQF
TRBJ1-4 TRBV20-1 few SARDRTRNLNEKLF
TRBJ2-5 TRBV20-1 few SATRQEIETQY
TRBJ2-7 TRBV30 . AWSISTLTYEQY
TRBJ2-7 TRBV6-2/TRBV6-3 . ASSRGPLPYEQY
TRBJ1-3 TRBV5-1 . ASSLVSLGPENTIY
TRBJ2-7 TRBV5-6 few ASSSTGVSYEQY
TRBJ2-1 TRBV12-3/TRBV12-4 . ASKILSGREQF
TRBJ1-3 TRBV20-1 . SARGENTIY
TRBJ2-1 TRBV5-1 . ASSGQAIDNEQF
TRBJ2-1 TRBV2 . ASSEGRNEQF
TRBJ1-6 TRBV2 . ASRTPGDSPLH
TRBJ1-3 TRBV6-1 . ATTKGVGTGNTIY
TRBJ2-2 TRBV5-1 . ASSYYPQGYGELF
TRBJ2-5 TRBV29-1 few SVAGLGKETQY
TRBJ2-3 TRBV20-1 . SARAATSGSLTDTQY
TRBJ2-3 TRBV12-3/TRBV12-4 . ASSLGGYGDTQY
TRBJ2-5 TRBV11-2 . ASSLGQGKIETQY
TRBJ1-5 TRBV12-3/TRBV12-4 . ASTFSGREQPQH